This entry lists 26 T cell receptor beta chains sequenced from one sample in a study of CXCR3-negative and CXCR3-positive naive CD8 T cells. UMI labels and 5' RACE were used to prepare the TRB cDNA libraries. From its re-call of the 5' RACE reads, TCRdb lists each CDR3 protein once, without DNA. Its table lists thousands of distinct CDR3 sequences. The specimen sequenced was naive CXCR3- CD8+ T cells from blood. Described subset: CD45RO-CCR7+CD27+CD95- naive CD8+ T cells lacking CXCR3 (TNR3-). These receptors all come from a human donor in good health. Some clones in this sample may be carry-over from other donors' samples.

This rearrangement joins TRBV12-3 or TRBV12-4 to TRBJ2-1; the D gene TCRdb calls, TRBD2, cannot be checked with no DNA. The CDR3 has 16 residues. This CDR3 is CASSATLAATYNEQFF.

Frequency places this clonotype as medium-sized. The CDR3 region is CASSRGTQREEFF. The rearrangement uses TRBV13 and TRBJ2-1; no DNA is available, so the TRBD1 call from TCRdb remains unchecked. The CDR3 has 13 amino acids. Germline lookup yields CDR1 PRHDT and CDR2 FYEKMQ (reference sequence).

The chain recombines TRBV29-1 with TRBJ2-6. CDR3 length equals 13 residues. The V gene's germline CDR1 is SQVTM and CDR2 ANQGSEA. CDR3 region: CSVYGSGANVLTF.

This clonotype is called medium-sized (0.01 to 0.1%) based on its frequency. The chain is built from TRBV20-1 and TRBJ2-7. Germline values: CDR1 DFQATT, CDR2 SNEGSKA (reference sequence). The CDR3 length is 13 residues. The CDR3 spells CSAREGGPYEQYF.

The chain combines TRBV5-6 with TRBJ1-2. This CDR3 is 16 amino acids long. CDR1 and CDR2 from the germline V gene are SGHDT and YYEEEE. CDR3: CASSVGDGPGEDGYTF.

Its frequency marks this clonotype as medium-sized. The chain joins TRBV29-1 to TRBJ2-5; without DNA, the TCRdb call of TRBD1 cannot be checked. Germline V lookup: CDR1 SQVTM, CDR2 ANQGSEA. CDR3 length: 17 amino acids. The chain's CDR3 is CSVPPGTGEWDQETQYF.

This clonotype counts as medium-sized (0.01 to 0.1%) by frequency. The chain joins TRBV10-3 to TRBJ2-7; TCRdb's D gene call, TRBD1, goes unchecked for lack of DNA. The CDR3 runs 14 residues. Per germline, CDR1 ENHRY and CDR2 SYGVKD. The CDR3 loop is CAIKPGQGPYEQYF.

This clonotype shows up as medium-sized by frequency. The genes are TRBV6-1 and TRBJ2-1; TCRdb outputs TRBD2, but without DNA this stays unchecked. The CDR3 runs to 16 residues. The germline V gene has CDR1 MNHNS and CDR2 SASEGT. This chain's CDR3 is CASSLKTSGTRNEQFF.

The chain combines TRBV7-9 with TRBJ1-6; as DNA is missing, the TRBD1 call by TCRdb cannot be tested. CDR3 length equals 16 residues. Germline CDR1 SEHNR, CDR2 FQNEAQ (reference sequence). The CDR3 here is CASSTPQGGGGSPLHF.

Considering frequency, this clonotype is medium-sized (0.01 to 0.1%). This chain links TRBV29-1 with TRBJ2-7. Germline assignment: CDR1 SQVTM and CDR2 ANQGSEA. The CDR3 contains 12 residues. CDR3 in amino acids: CSTRDGTYEQYF.

This sequence joins TRBV29-1 and TRBJ1-3; TCRdb's assignment of TRBD1 cannot be checked, as there is no DNA. The CDR3 is made up of 14 amino acids. Germline assignment: CDR1 SQVTM and CDR2 ANQGSEA. The CDR3 loop reads CSVDPGGAGNTTYF.

CDR3 sequence: CASSFSDFYGYTF. J is TRBJ1-2 and V is TRBV5-1. The CDR3 has 13 residues. Germline CDR1 is SGHRS and CDR2 is YFSETQ. The full variable domain, completed using reference TRBV5-1 and TRBJ1-2, is KAGVTQTPRYLIKTRGQQVTLSCSPISGHRSVSWYQQTPGQGLQFLFEYFSETQRNKGNFPGRFSGRQFSNSRSEMNVSTLELGDSALYLCASSFSDFYGYTFGSGTRLTVV.

Its frequency marks this clonotype as medium-sized (0.01 to 0.1%). This chain uses TRBV29-1 with TRBJ1-1; the D call of TRBD1 rests on TCRdb alone, since no DNA is present to check it. Germline V gene sequence: CDR1 SQVTM, CDR2 ANQGSEA. This CDR3 region has 12 residues. The CDR3 is CSAPGGGGEAFF.

This clonotype shows up as medium-sized (0.01 to 0.1%) by frequency. The rearrangement joins TRBV7-8 to TRBJ2-3; TCRdb indicates TRBD2, and absent DNA this call remains unverified. This CDR3 contains 16 residues. In germline, CDR1 is SGHVS, CDR2 FQNEAQ. Here the CDR3 reads CASSSRLAGATDTQYF. Variable domain in full (rest from reference TRBV7-8 and TRBJ2-3): GAGVSQSPRYKVAKRGQDVALRCDPISGHVSLFWYQQALGQGPEFLTYFQNEAQLDKSGLPSDRFFAERPEGSVSTLKIQRTQQEDSAVYLCASSSRLAGATDTQYFGPGTRLTVL.

Its frequency marks this clonotype as medium-sized (0.01 to 0.1%). The V call is TRBV27, the J call TRBJ2-3; without DNA, the TCRdb call of TRBD1 cannot be checked. The CDR3 is 19 residues long. The germline CDR1 and CDR2 sequences are MNHEY and SMNVEV (reference sequence). The CDR3: CASSLSEGGLTASTDTQYF.

Its frequency marks this clonotype as medium-sized. V usage is TRBV7-9 and J usage is TRBJ2-3; lacking DNA, the TRBD2 call made by TCRdb goes unchecked. CDR1 is SEHNR and CDR2 is FQNEAQ in the germline V gene (reference sequence). There are 16 residues in the CDR3. This CDR3 is CASSSGLAGDTDTQYF. The full variable domain, its missing parts supplied by reference TRBV7-9 and TRBJ2-3, is DTGVSQNPRHKITKRGQNVTFRCDPISEHNRLYWYRQTLGQGPEFLTYFQNEAQLEKSRLLSDRFSAERPKGSFSTLEIQRTEQGDSAMYLCASSSGLAGDTDTQYFGPGTRLTVL.

The V call is TRBV28, the J call TRBJ2-7. From germline, CDR1 is MDHEN and CDR2 SYDVKM. There are 13 residues in the CDR3. This CDR3 is CASSLIENYEQYF.

This clonotype is labeled medium-sized based on frequency. The V call is TRBV11-3, the J call TRBJ2-1. CDR1 SGHNT and CDR2 YENEEA come from the germline V gene. CDR3 size: 13 residues. The CDR3 spells CASSDRVARVQFF.

According to its frequency, this clonotype is medium-sized. J is TRBJ2-1 and V is TRBV20-1. CDR1 and CDR2 (germline): DFQATT, SNEGSKA (reference sequence). The CDR3 has 13 residues. The CDR3 protein is CSARVLAYNEQFF.

The rearrangement joins TRBV29-1 to TRBJ2-2; with no DNA, the TCRdb D assignment of TRBD1 cannot be verified. The germline V gene has CDR1 SQVTM and CDR2 ANQGSEA. The CDR3 totals 13 residues. The CDR3 reads CSVGTGSTGELFF.

This clonotype ranks as medium-sized (0.01 to 0.1%) in terms of frequency. The chain uses TRBV6-5 and TRBJ1-1. The V gene's germline CDR1 is MNHEY and CDR2 SVGAGI. The CDR3 loop spans 15 amino acids. This CDR3 reads CASSYSREWNTEAFF.

J is TRBJ2-7 and V is TRBV7-9; TCRdb proposes TRBD1, but this gene call is untestable without DNA. Germline assignment: CDR1 SEHNR and CDR2 FQNEAQ (reference sequence). The CDR3 spans 15 residues. CDR3 residues: CASSPQDPYLYEQYF.

This sequence joins TRBV7-2 and TRBJ2-1. Germline CDR1 SGHTA, CDR2 FQGNSA. This CDR3 spans 12 amino acids. The CDR3 reads CASSLGDNEQFF.

CDR3 loop: CASSLGSYGYTF. The chain joins TRBV11-1 to TRBJ1-2. The germline V gene encodes CDR1 SGHAT and CDR2 FQDESV (reference sequence). The CDR3 spans 12 residues.

By frequency, this clonotype is medium-sized. The gene calls are TRBV20-1 and TRBJ1-2. Germline V gene data show CDR1 as DFQATT and CDR2 as SNEGSKA (reference sequence). The CDR3 consists of 15 residues. Here the CDR3 reads CSASGFVGQDYGYTF.

The chain employs TRBV5-1 and TRBJ2-1; TCRdb's D call, TRBD1, is unchecked because there is no DNA. Germline V lookup: CDR1 SGHRS, CDR2 YFSETQ. The CDR3 spans 16 residues. CDR3 amino acids: CASSLAWHPGSNEQFF.